One and the same sample provided the 14 T cell receptor beta chains below, sequenced in a study of blood T cell repertoires in COVID-19. Sequenced by immunoSEQ multiplex PCR; TCRdb stores in-frame clones only, minus some. Of around 290,000 clones in the sample, roughly 89% are singletons; the top ten hold 1.7%. Sequences were obtained from PBMCs or T cells enriched from blood (not recorded which). These receptors were taken from a woman aged 40 to 50 who had recovered from COVID-19.

The chain links TRBV4-1 to TRBJ1-2; D not certain. The CDR3 length is 16 residues. The germline V gene has CDR1 MGHRA and CDR2 YSYEKL. Trimming cost V 4 bases and J 0 bases, with 15 bases left between them. This CDR3 reads CASSRGQVGANYGYTF. DNA of the CDR3: TGCGCCAGCAGCCGAGGGCAGGTCGGGGCTAACTATGGCTACACCTTC.

The J gene is TRBJ2-7, the V gene TRBV5-1; 8 nucleotides line up with TRBD1. Germline V gene sequence: CDR1 SGHRS, CDR2 YFSETQ. This CDR3 is built from 16 residues. V trimming: 4 bases; J trimming: 3 bases; junction bases outside the gene matches: 12. The CDR3 reads CASSPALTGDRYEQYF. The CDR3, as DNA: TGCGCCAGCAGCCCCGCCTTGACAGGGGATCGCTACGAGCAGTACTTC.

V is TRBV2 and J is TRBJ2-3; the match to TRBD1 covers 9 bases. Germline CDR1 reads SNHLY; CDR2 reads FYNNEI. Trimming removed 5 bases from V and 4 bases from J; junction bases left unmatched: 4. The CDR3 is made up of 14 amino acids. The CDR3 region is CASSIDRGADTQYF. The DNA for the CDR3 is TGTGCCAGCAGTATAGACAGGGGGGCAGATACGCAGTATTTT. The whole variable domain, remainder taken from reference TRBV2 and TRBJ2-3, is EPEVTQTPSHQVTQMGQEVILRCVPISNHLYFYWYRQILGQKVEFLVSFYNNEISEKSEIFDDQFSVERPDGSNFTLKIRSTKLEDSAMYFCASSIDRGADTQYFGPGTRLTVL.

This chain connects TRBV30 to TRBJ1-2; TRBD1 agrees at 9 bases. Germline assignment: CDR1 GTSNPN and CDR2 SVGIG (reference sequence). This CDR3 has 17 amino acids. V lost 1 base to trimming and J lost 8 bases; unmatched junction nucleotides: 17. The CDR3: CAWSGRGQGFSFGGYTF. DNA for the CDR3: TGTGCCTGGAGTGGAAGGGGACAGGGTTTTAGCTTCGGCGGCTACACCTTC.

This clone showed up just a few times. The genes are TRBV2 and TRBJ1-5; D not certain. Trimming took 4 bases from V and 4 from J, leaving 5 bases between them. Germline loops: CDR1 SNHLY, CDR2 FYNNEI. The CDR3 covers 12 residues. The CDR3 DNA sequence: TGTGCCAGCAGTGGGCCAAATCAGCCCCAGCATTTT. It specifies CASSGPNQPQHF.

The genes are TRBV19 and TRBJ2-1, with 9 bases aligning to TRBD2. The CDR3 extends over 15 amino acids. The germline CDR1 and CDR2 sequences are LNHDA and SQIVND (reference sequence). Trimming took 9 bases from V and 8 from J; bases not matched to a gene: 14. The CDR3 spells CASAPWASGDDEQFF. The CDR3 DNA sequence: TGTGCCAGCGCACCCTGGGCTAGCGGGGACGATGAGCAGTTCTTC.

The chain has TRBV5-4 and TRBJ2-2; 8 bases map to TRBD2. V was clipped by 0 bases and J by 5 bases; unmatched bases: 9. Germline assignment: CDR1 SGHNT and CDR2 YYREEE (reference sequence). CDR3 length equals 17 residues. CDR3 sequence: CASSLAPGLGNTGELFF. CDR3 bases: TGTGCCAGCAGCTTGGCACCGGGACTAGGGAATACCGGGGAGCTGTTTTTT. Complete variable domain (other parts from reference TRBV5-4 and TRBJ2-2): ETGVTQSPTHLIKTRGQQVTLRCSSQSGHNTVSWYQQALGQGPQFIFQYYREEENGRGNFPPRFSGLQFPNYSSELNVNALELDDSALYLCASSLAPGLGNTGELFFGEGSRLTVL.

The genes are TRBV10-1 and TRBJ2-3; D might be TRBD2 (6 bases). Germline CDR1 and CDR2: WNHNN and SYGVQD (reference sequence). The V end lost 4 bases, the J end lost 0 bases, and 8 bases lay between the germline ends. The CDR3 has 14 residues. The CDR3 DNA sequence: TGCGCCAGCAGTGCCGGGACTAGCACAGATACGCAGTATTTT. Its protein is CASSAGTSTDTQYF.

The chain links TRBV7-2 to TRBJ1-1; D ambiguous. This CDR3 region has 13 residues. The V end was cut by 5 bases, the J end by 1 base, with 8 bases between. Per the germline V gene, CDR1 is SGHTA and CDR2 is FQGNSA. In nucleotides, the CDR3 is TGTGCCAGCAGCCGAGGGCCGAACACTGAAGCTTTCTTT. It specifies CASSRGPNTEAFF.

The gene calls are TRBV11-3 and TRBJ1-1; tentatively, D is TRBD1 (6 bases). Trimming took 0 bases from V and 7 from J, leaving 6 bases between them. Germline assignment: CDR1 SGHNT and CDR2 YENEEA. This CDR3 is built from 12 residues. CDR3 in amino acids: CASSLETGEAFF. The CDR3 region has the DNA TGTGCCAGCAGCTTAGAGACAGGTGAAGCTTTCTTT.

This sequence joins TRBV10-3 and TRBJ2-1, with 8 bases matching TRBD2. Losses at the gene ends were 6 bases for V and 6 bases for J; bases not matched to a gene: 10. CDR3 size: 15 residues. The V gene's germline CDR1 is ENHRY and CDR2 SYGVKD. CDR3 coding DNA: TGTGCCATCAGGGCGGGATACGGGACTAGCAATGAGCAGTTCTTC. Translating gives CAIRAGYGTSNEQFF.

The V call is TRBV3-1 (or the pseudogene TRBV3-2), the J call TRBJ1-5; D unclear. Trimming stripped 4 bases from V and 6 bases from J, with 16 bases between. Per germline, CDR1 LGHDT and CDR2 YNNKEL (reference sequence). The CDR3 sequence is 15 residues long. The CDR3 DNA reads TGTGCCAGCAGCCCCTACTCCCAGGCTGGTCAGCCCCAGCATTTT. This encodes CASSPYSQAGQPQHF.

This clone was seen only once. V is TRBV7-8 and J is TRBJ1-1, with 8 bases matching TRBD1. Germline CDR1 is SGHVS and CDR2 is FQNEAQ. The ends lost 5 bases at V and 4 bases at J; junction bases unmatched: 9. This CDR3 region has 15 residues. The CDR3 DNA sequence: TGTGCCAGCAGCAAGACCCTAACAGGGGGCACTGAAGCTTTCTTT. Protein sequence: CASSKTLTGGTEAFF.

This chain joins TRBV9 and TRBJ1-1, with D maybe TRBD1 (6 bases). Trimming left V 3 bases short and J 1 base short, with 13 bases between. The V gene's germline CDR1 is SGDLS and CDR2 YYNGEE. The CDR3 runs 15 residues. CDR3 bases: TGTGCCAGCAGCGCCAGCCAGGGGAGGAACACTGAAGCTTTCTTT. As protein: CASSASQGRNTEAFF.